The sample holds many counts of the clone carrying this T cell receptor (beta chain). Each CDR3 protein gets one entry after TCRdb re-called the RT-PCR reads with MiXCR. This table has almost 700,000 distinct CDR3 sequences, around 14% appearing once. Germline CDR1 SGHTA, CDR2 FQGNSA. The V end was cut by 2 bases, the J end by 1 base, with 1 base between. CDR3 length equals 12 residues. The sequenced sample was memory CD4+ T cells from blood. The J gene is TRBJ2-3, the V gene TRBV7-2; D gene ambiguous. The origin of this receptor is a female donor in good health, serving as a healthy control. The CDR3 sequence is CASSLRTDTQYF. The CDR3 nucleotides are TGTGCCAGCAGCTTACGCACAGATACGCAGTATTTT.